These 28 T cell receptor beta chains were all obtained from the same sample, sequenced in a study of T cell responses to AZD1222 COVID-19 vaccine. The method was immunoSEQ multiplex PCR; TCRdb's version includes in-frame clones alone and lacks a portion of them. The table shows 150,000 or so clones, with 90% occurring only once. The source was peripheral blood, collected on day 0 of AZD1222 vaccination. The receptors originated from an adult in good health.

This CDR3 is CASSLLGDRADTQYF. The DNA for the CDR3 is TGTGCCAGCAGCTTACTGGGGGACAGGGCGGATACGCAGTATTTT. The chain combines TRBV11-2 with TRBJ2-3; TRBD1 agrees at 9 bases. The CDR3 is 15 amino acids. Germline assignment: CDR1 SGHAT and CDR2 FQNNGV. Trimming removed 2 bases from V and 6 bases from J; junction bases left unmatched: 6. Full variable domain (missing parts from reference TRBV11-2 and TRBJ2-3): EAGVAQSPRYKIIEKRQSVAFWCNPISGHATLYWYQQILGQGPKLLIQFQNNGVVDDSQLPKDRFSAERLKGVDSTLKIQPAKLEDSAVYLCASSLLGDRADTQYFGPGTRLTVL.

In this sample, this clone turned up a few times. Germline is not matched at one junction end, which may reflect a read error. The chain combines TRBV5-4 with TRBJ1-2; TRBD1 is a possible D gene (6 bases). This CDR3 is 14 amino acids long. Germline lookup yields CDR1 SGHNT and CDR2 YYREEE (reference sequence). The CDR3 sequence is CASSLGTSRYGYTF. The CDR3 DNA sequence: TGTGCCAGCAGTTTGGGGACATCGCGCTATGGCTACACCTTC.

The V gene is TRBV12-1, the J gene TRBJ2-1. TRBV12-1 corresponds to a pseudogene. This CDR3 is 17 amino acids long. CDR3 DNA: TGTGCCAGCAGCTCAGGGGGGGGCCTAGCTCCGGACAATGAGCAGTTCTTC. Its protein is CASSSGGGLAPDNEQFF.

The CDR3 DNA follows: TGCGCCAGCAGCCAAGCCCAGAATGGAAACACCATATATTTT. Encoded protein: CASSQAQNGNTIYF. The chain links TRBV4-3 to TRBJ1-3; unclear D gene. CDR1 and CDR2 (germline): LGHNA, YSLEER. V was cut by 1 base and J by 3 bases, with 7 bases left in between. This CDR3 has 14 amino acids.

The rearrangement uses TRBV19 and TRBJ1-2; D is perhaps TRBD1 (6 bases). Germline assignment: CDR1 LNHDA and CDR2 SQIVND (reference sequence). Trimming left V 7 bases short and J 8 bases short, with 35 bases between. The CDR3 has 19 amino acids. CDR3 nucleotides: TGTGCCAGTACCACCAATGTATACCGGACAGCGAGAATTCTAGGGGGCTACACCTTC. As protein: CASTTNVYRTARILGGYTF.

The chain joins TRBV7-2 to TRBJ1-5, with TRBD1 matching over 8 bases. From germline, CDR1 is SGHTA and CDR2 FQGNSA. This CDR3 is built from 14 residues. J lost 7 bases, V lost 4 bases, and 6 bases had no gene match. In DNA, the CDR3 is TGTGCCAGCAGCTCGGGACAGGCAGGGCAGCCCCAGCATTTT. Its translation is CASSSGQAGQPQHF.

The chain recombines TRBV9 with TRBJ2-5, with 15 nucleotides matching TRBD2. The CDR3 contains 17 residues. CDR1 and CDR2 from the germline V gene are SGDLS and YYNGEE. J lost 5 bases, V lost 4 bases, and 9 bases had no gene match. CDR3 DNA sequence: TGTGCCAGCAGCCCCCGGACTAGCGGGGGGGCTTGGGAGACCCAGTACTTC. Translated: CASSPRTSGGAWETQYF.

V is TRBV28 and J is TRBJ1-2; TRBD1 matches 8 bases. Germline CDR1 and CDR2: MDHEN and SYDVKM. CDR3 length equals 13 residues. After removal of 11 bases from V and 4 bases from J, the junction contained 9 bases not matched to a gene. For the CDR3, the DNA is TGTGCCGGTCGAGGGACAGGAGTCTATGGCTACACCTTC. This encodes CAGRGTGVYGYTF.

The rearrangement links TRBV11-2 to TRBJ2-2, with 8 bases matching TRBD1. CDR3 length: 15 residues. Germline CDR1 is SGHAT and CDR2 is FQNNGV. The V gene end was trimmed by 5 bases and the J gene end by 6 bases; junction bases not matched to a gene: 8. The CDR3 loop is CASSQGTGPAGELFF. The CDR3 DNA is TGTGCCAGCAGCCAGGGGACAGGCCCTGCCGGGGAGCTGTTTTTT.

This clone was picked up one time. V is TRBV29-1 and J is TRBJ1-1; 7 bases agree with TRBD1. Germline loops: CDR1 SQVTM, CDR2 ANQGSEA. The length of the CDR3 is 13 residues. Germline trimming cut 7 bases from V and 2 bases from J; bases unmatched to any gene: 7. As DNA, the CDR3 is TGCAGCGCGCGGACAGGACTAAACACTGAAGCTTTCTTT. It encodes CSARTGLNTEAFF.

V and J are TRBV5-1 and TRBJ1-1, with TRBD1 matching over 7 bases. Germline CDR1 is SGHRS and CDR2 is YFSETQ. The CDR3 extends over 14 amino acids. With V trimmed by 2 bases and J by 4 bases, 5 bases remained unmatched. The DNA for the CDR3 is TGCGCCAGCAGCTTCTCGGCAGGGGGCACTGAAGCTTTCTTT. It yields the protein CASSFSAGGTEAFF.

The rearrangement links TRBV27 to TRBJ2-3, with TRBD2 as a possible D gene (6 bases). CDR3 length: 15 amino acids. V lost 4 bases to trimming and J lost 2 bases, with 13 bases between them. Germline assignment: CDR1 MNHEY and CDR2 SMNVEV (reference sequence). The DNA of the CDR3 is TGTGCCAGCAGTTATCAACTAGCAGTCACAGATACGCAGTATTTT. Protein: CASSYQLAVTDTQYF.

CDR3 residues: CASSKGARKYGYTF. The CDR3 DNA sequence: TGTGCCAGCAGCAAAGGGGCACGAAAGTATGGCTACACCTTC. The chain joins TRBV21-1 to TRBJ1-2; the table calls TRBD1, which could not be checked here. TRBV21-1 counts as a pseudogene. CDR3 size: 14 residues.

The chain is built from TRBV19 and TRBJ2-7; perhaps TRBD1 as D (6 bases). The length of the CDR3 is 14 residues. Germline V lookup: CDR1 LNHDA, CDR2 SQIVND (reference sequence). The V end was cut by 5 bases, the J end by 2 bases, with 13 bases between. The CDR3 here is CASSLGHGTYEQYF. In DNA, the CDR3 is TGTGCCAGTAGTTTGGGACATGGGACCTACGAGCAGTACTTC.

The chain is built from TRBV9 and TRBJ2-1, with TRBD2 identical over 8 bases. This CDR3 is 14 amino acids long. CDR1 and CDR2 (germline): SGDLS, YYNGEE. J gave up 5 bases and V 5 bases, and 6 bases lay outside the gene matches. CDR3: CASSTSGPNNEQFF. The CDR3 bases are TGTGCCAGCAGTACTAGCGGACCTAACAATGAGCAGTTCTTC.

This clone occurred once. V usage is TRBV18 and J usage is TRBJ1-1; no definite D call. Trimming shortened V by 2 bases and J by 4 bases, and 5 bases separated the two germline ends. CDR1 is KGHSH and CDR2 is LQKENI in the germline V gene. This CDR3 is 12 amino acids long. The CDR3 coding sequence is TGTGCCAGCTCACCAGTTGCCACTGAAGCTTTCTTT. Translation: CASSPVATEAFF.

The chain employs TRBV3-1 (or the pseudogene TRBV3-2) and TRBJ1-2; TRBD1 matches 7 bases. V gave up 8 bases and J gave up 6 bases; unmatched junction bases: 9. In germline, CDR1 is LGHDT, CDR2 YNNKEL (reference sequence). The CDR3 totals 13 residues. CDR3 region: CASSREGADGYTF. DNA of the CDR3: TGTGCCAGCTCGCGGGAGGGGGCGGATGGCTACACCTTC.

The chain is built from TRBV9 and TRBJ1-1; the D is unclear. Germline CDR1 SGDLS, CDR2 YYNGEE. There are 17 residues in the CDR3. V shed 0 bases and J shed 4 bases, with 19 bases lying between them. For the CDR3, the DNA is TGTGCCAGCAGCGTAGCTACGGGAGGGCTTGTTGGCACTGAAGCTTTCTTT. This translates into CASSVATGGLVGTEAFF.

The chain's CDR3 is CASSHPGIDTEAFF. CDR3 DNA sequence: TGTGCCAGCAGCCATCCGGGGATAGACACTGAAGCTTTCTTT. This chain joins TRBV14 and TRBJ1-1; D is uncertain. V lost 3 bases and J 3 bases, leaving 11 bases between the germline ends. The CDR3 is made up of 14 amino acids. Germline V CDR1 and CDR2: SGHDN, FVKESK.

By proportion, this clone is medium-sized (0.01 to 0.1%). The chain carries TRBV27 and TRBJ2-3; 15 nucleotides align to TRBD2. V lost 6 bases and J lost 5; bases outside the gene matches: 6. In germline, CDR1 is MNHEY, CDR2 SMNVEV (reference sequence). CDR3 length: 16 residues. CDR3 in DNA: TGTGCCAGCAGCATTGGACTAGCGGGGGGGCAAGATACGCAGTATTTT. It yields the protein CASSIGLAGGQDTQYF.

The V call is TRBV19, the J call TRBJ2-1; TRBD1 agrees at 9 bases. V dropped 10 bases and J dropped 4; count of bases not matched to a gene: 8. The CDR3 is 14 amino acids. Germline-derived CDR1 and CDR2 are LNHDA and SQIVND (reference sequence). The chain's CDR3 is CATGRTGAYNEQFF. Written as DNA, the CDR3 is TGTGCCACTGGGAGGACAGGGGCATACAATGAGCAGTTCTTC.

This chain links TRBV9 with TRBJ2-3; 7 positions match TRBD2. Looked up from germline, CDR1 is SGDLS and CDR2 is YYNGEE. Trimming at V came to 3 bases and at J to 1 base, leaving 11 bases not matched to a gene. This CDR3 region has 17 residues. The CDR3 region has the DNA TGTGCCAGCAGCGCGCGATTTGGGGCGGGGGGCACAGATACGCAGTATTTT. This sequence encodes CASSARFGAGGTDTQYF. The complete variable domain, with remaining parts taken from reference TRBV9 and TRBJ2-3, reads DSGVTQTPKHLITATGQRVTLRCSPRSGDLSVYWYQQSLDQGLQFLIQYYNGEERAKGNILERFSAQQFPDLHSELNLSSLELGDSALYFCASSARFGAGGTDTQYFGPGTRLTVL.

V and J are TRBV6-5 and TRBJ2-5, with D hard to call. Germline lookup yields CDR1 MNHEY and CDR2 SVGAGI. The CDR3 covers 13 residues. Deletions cut 6 bases from V and 6 bases from J, with 14 bases between. The CDR3 reads CASSSSVGQTQYF. The CDR3 coding sequence is TGTGCCAGCAGCTCAAGCGTTGGGCAGACCCAGTACTTC.

The genes are TRBV7-9 and TRBJ2-3; the D gene is possibly TRBD1 (5 bases). Trimming cost V 5 bases and J 2 bases, with 14 bases left between them. The CDR3 is made up of 15 amino acids. CDR1 and CDR2 (germline): SEHNR, FQNEAQ (reference sequence). CDR3 nucleotide sequence: TGTGCCAGCAGCCCATTAGGGGCCATCACAGATACGCAGTATTTT. Encoded protein: CASSPLGAITDTQYF.

The chain couples TRBV18 to TRBJ1-1; maybe TRBD1 (6 bases). Trimming removed 3 bases from V and 4 bases from J, with 15 bases in between. Germline assignment: CDR1 KGHSH and CDR2 LQKENI. The CDR3 has 15 residues. CDR3 in DNA: TGTGCCAGCTCACCCGATATAATAGGGGGCACTGAAGCTTTCTTT. Residues: CASSPDIIGGTEAFF. The variable domain in full, completed from reference TRBV18 and TRBJ1-1, reads NAGVMQNPRHLVRRRGQEARLRCSPMKGHSHVYWYRQLPEEGLKFMVYLQKENIIDESGMPKERFSAEFPKEGPSILRIQQVVRGDSAAYFCASSPDIIGGTEAFFGQGTRLTVV.

This chain connects TRBV7-9 to TRBJ1-4; a weak D match, TRBD1 (5 bases). The germline CDR1 and CDR2 sequences are SEHNR and FQNEAQ (reference sequence). The CDR3 covers 14 residues. V lost 5 bases, J lost 8 bases, and 15 bases lay in between. DNA of the CDR3: TGTGCCAGCAGCCCACCCGGGGGATCCGAAAAACTGTTTTTT. Translated: CASSPPGGSEKLFF. The full variable domain, its missing parts supplied by reference TRBV7-9 and TRBJ1-4, is DTGVSQNPRHKITKRGQNVTFRCDPISEHNRLYWYRQTLGQGPEFLTYFQNEAQLEKSRLLSDRFSAERPKGSFSTLEIQRTEQGDSAMYLCASSPPGGSEKLFFGSGTQLSVL.

This clone was picked up one time. This chain connects TRBV7-3 to TRBJ2-2; tentatively, D is TRBD2 (6 bases). CDR1 is SGHTA and CDR2 is FQGTGA in the germline V gene. This CDR3 is 14 amino acids long. Trimming shortened V by 5 bases and J by 2 bases, and 9 bases separated the two germline ends. This chain's CDR3 is CASSRGLNTGELFF. In DNA form, the CDR3 reads TGTGCCAGCAGCCGAGGACTAAACACCGGGGAGCTGTTTTTT.

The chain combines TRBV10-2 with TRBJ1-6; no clear D. V was trimmed by 0 bases and J by 10 bases, leaving 10 bases between them. Germline-derived CDR1 and CDR2 are WSHSY and SAAADI. The CDR3 is made up of 14 amino acids. CDR3 loop: CASSESTVVSPLHF. CDR3 DNA sequence: TGCGCCAGCAGTGAGTCGACGGTGGTCTCACCCCTCCACTTT.